This T cell receptor (beta chain) was profiled in a study of cytomegalovirus exposure and HLA in healthy donors. Whole-study results and caveats: Earlier analysis found most TCR beta V segments productive about 90% or about 30% of the time. Sequencing probably produced one cluster of sequence variants that were highly shared. Across all donors, roughly uniform sequencing depth was an assumption of the presence/absence analyses. The only immune exposure information that was available was CMV serostatus.

Trimming took off 2 bases at V and 6 bases at J, with 15 bases between the two ends. CDR1 and CDR2 (germline): SGHDT, YYEEEE. The CDR3 covers 14 residues. Worth noting for this clone: Antigen: not known.

The PCR was carried out with 60 Vbeta primers and 13 Jbeta primers. Produced via immunoSEQ multiplex PCR; TCRdb's table is partial and in-frame only. The repertoire holds 100,000 to 150,000 clones, with approximately 80% as singletons. The V call is TRBV5-6, the J call TRBJ2-7; a weak D match, TRBD1 (5 bases). Input material: PBMCs. The sequence derives from a man aged 25 to 40 in good health and CMV-seronegative. CDR3 loop: CASSFIQVPGEQYF. CDR3 nucleotide sequence: TGTGCCAGCAGCTTCATACAGGTACCCGGCGAGCAGTACTTC.